The 17 T cell receptor beta chains reported below all come from one sample, sequenced in a study of CD8+ T cells in alopecia areata. cDNA prepared by RNA extraction and subsequent reverse transcription served as the template for sequencing. Assay used: immunoSEQ multiplex PCR; TCRdb lists only in-frame clones, some missing. The sample lists 150,000 to 200,000 clones; more than 55% were seen once. Treatment noted: oral pan-JAK inhibitor, 5-10 mg twice daily. The source material was CD4+ T cells sorted from blood, sampled around week 47, from a patient treated with tofacitinib. The receptors here all came from a human donor with alopecia areata.

This clone came up a few times. The rearrangement uses TRBV7-2 and TRBJ2-3; 11 nucleotides line up with TRBD2. The CDR3 runs to 16 residues. Germline loops: CDR1 SGHTA, CDR2 FQGNSA. V shed 5 bases and J 0 bases; nucleotides not matched to a gene: 4. The DNA of the CDR3 is TGTGCCAGCAGCACCCGACTAGCGGGGAGCACAGATACGCAGTATTTT. The encoded protein is CASSTRLAGSTDTQYF.

In DNA form, the CDR3 reads TGCGCCAGCAGCCAGGACTATTCACCCCTCCACTTT. This translates into CASSQDYSPLHF. The rearrangement links TRBV4-1 to TRBJ1-6; D ambiguous. Germline V lookup: CDR1 MGHRA, CDR2 YSYEKL. This CDR3 is built from 12 residues. The germline V and J ends were trimmed by 3 bases and 8 bases, with 5 bases remaining between them.

This chain connects TRBV30 to TRBJ2-3; D gene unclear. CDR3 length: 13 residues. Germline V gives CDR1 GTSNPN, CDR2 SVGIG (reference sequence). The V end lost 1 base, the J end lost 1 base, and 6 bases lay between the germline ends. The CDR3 coding sequence is TGTGCCTGGAGTGGCAGGCGCACAGATACGCAGTATTTT. Its protein product is CAWSGRRTDTQYF.

The rearrangement joins TRBV29-1 to TRBJ1-1, with D possibly TRBD1 on 5 matching bases. Trimming removed 6 bases at V and 0 bases at J, with 8 bases between. The CDR3 runs to 12 residues. The germline V gene encodes CDR1 SQVTM and CDR2 ANQGSEA. DNA of the CDR3: TGCAGCGTCATGACAGTGAACACTGAAGCTTTCTTT. As protein: CSVMTVNTEAFF.

The gene calls are TRBV30 and TRBJ1-4; no clear D gene. This CDR3 spans 12 amino acids. In germline, CDR1 is GTSNPN, CDR2 SVGIG (reference sequence). V was shortened by 2 bases and J by 8 bases, with 9 bases between the two germline ends. CDR3 residues: CAWSPGQEKLFF. CDR3 bases: TGTGCCTGGAGTCCAGGTCAAGAAAAACTGTTTTTT.

V gene TRBV15 combines with J gene TRBJ2-3; 8 bases line up with TRBD1. This CDR3 comprises 16 residues. Germline CDR1 LNHNV, CDR2 YYDKDF (reference sequence). J gave up 1 base and V 1 base, and 4 bases lay outside the gene matches. The CDR3 DNA reads TGTGCCACCAGCAGAGGATTGGGACAGGGCACAGATACGCAGTATTTT. Translated, it gives CATSRGLGQGTDTQYF.

This clone was seen a few times. The chain recombines TRBV4-3 with TRBJ2-2, with D unclear. This CDR3 is built from 16 residues. The V end lost 0 bases, the J end lost 1 base, and 9 bases lay between the germline ends. CDR1 is LGHNA, CDR2 YSLEER, per germline. CDR3 in DNA: TGCGCCAGCAGCCAAGACTGGGGAAAGAACACCGGGGAGCTGTTTTTT. Translating it yields CASSQDWGKNTGELFF.

This chain joins TRBV15 and TRBJ2-6, with unresolved D. The V gene's germline CDR1 is LNHNV and CDR2 YYDKDF (reference sequence). The length of the CDR3 is 14 residues. The V gene lost 10 bases and the J gene lost 4 bases, with 14 bases spanning the gap. The CDR3 nucleotides are TGTGCCAGCTCGCGGTCCTCCGGGGCCAACGTCCTGACTTTC. Translating it yields CASSRSSGANVLTF.

The V and J genes are TRBV19 and TRBJ2-3; maybe TRBD2 (5 bases). Trimming took off 5 bases at V and 1 base at J, with 7 bases between the two ends. The CDR3 loop spans 13 amino acids. The germline V gene has CDR1 LNHDA and CDR2 SQIVND (reference sequence). The CDR3 protein is CASSHGGTDTQYF. CDR3 DNA: TGTGCCAGTAGTCACGGGGGCACAGATACGCAGTATTTT.

The V and J genes are TRBV27 and TRBJ1-6; no clear D. Germline lookup yields CDR1 MNHEY and CDR2 SMNVEV (reference sequence). Trimming removed 2 bases at V and 0 bases at J, with 8 bases between. The length of the CDR3 is 16 residues. CDR3 amino acids: CASSLDRSSYNSPLHF. The CDR3 region has the DNA TGTGCCAGCAGTTTAGACCGGAGCTCCTATAATTCACCCCTCCACTTT.

The chain carries TRBV5-6 and TRBJ1-2; no reliable D call. CDR3 length: 16 residues. V shed 0 bases and J shed 0 bases, with 12 bases lying between them. Germline lookup yields CDR1 SGHDT and CDR2 YYEEEE. In DNA form, the CDR3 reads TGTGCCAGCAGCTTGGAGGTGACCGACTCTAACTATGGCTACACCTTC. Protein product: CASSLEVTDSNYGYTF.

The chain carries TRBV5-1 and TRBJ2-6; D perhaps matches TRBD2 (5 bases). The CDR3 has 20 amino acids. Per the germline V gene, CDR1 is SGHRS and CDR2 is YFSETQ. The ends were cut back, 0 bases at V and 0 bases at J, with 19 bases in the middle. The CDR3 sequence is CASSLGLGAGRNSGANVLTF. CDR3 bases: TGCGCCAGCAGCTTGGGCCTGGGTGCGGGCAGAAACTCTGGGGCCAACGTCCTGACTTTC.

The sample holds a few counts of this clone. This sequence joins TRBV27 and TRBJ1-5, with 7 nucleotides matching TRBD1. CDR1 is MNHEY, CDR2 SMNVEV, per germline (reference sequence). Germline trimming cut 4 bases from V and 2 bases from J; bases unmatched to any gene: 5. The CDR3 is made up of 15 amino acids. CDR3 residues: CASSSRGLGNQPQHF. DNA for the CDR3: TGTGCCAGCAGTTCAAGGGGGCTTGGCAATCAGCCCCAGCATTTT.

The chain employs TRBV7-2 and TRBJ1-5; D not resolved. The V gene's germline CDR1 is SGHTA and CDR2 FQGNSA. The CDR3 extends over 13 amino acids. V was clipped by 5 bases and J by 5 bases, with 10 bases between them. The CDR3 region has the DNA TGTGCCAGCAGCCTAGGGTTACATCAGCCCCAGCATTTT. It translates to CASSLGLHQPQHF.

The CDR3 reads CASSFPDRGGLASAYNEQFF. For the CDR3, the DNA is TGCGCCAGCAGCTTCCCGGACAGGGGTGGTTTGGCTAGCGCCTACAATGAGCAGTTCTTC. The gene calls are TRBV5-1 and TRBJ2-1, with 9 positions matching TRBD1. This CDR3 comprises 20 residues. V lost 2 bases, J lost 2 bases, and 17 bases stayed unmatched. CDR1 is SGHRS and CDR2 is YFSETQ in the germline V gene.

The V gene is TRBV20-1, the J gene TRBJ1-2; weak D call: TRBD1 (5 bases). Germline-derived CDR1 and CDR2 are DFQATT and SNEGSKA (reference sequence). This CDR3 is 11 amino acids long. The germline V and J ends were trimmed by 7 bases and 2 bases, with 8 bases remaining between them. In DNA, the CDR3 is TGCAGTGGGGACGGAAACTATGGCTACACCTTC. It specifies CSGDGNYGYTF.

The chain recombines TRBV19 with TRBJ1-5, with D possibly TRBD1 on 6 matching bases. V lost 4 bases and J lost 4, with 14 bases in between. This CDR3 comprises 15 residues. From germline, CDR1 is LNHDA and CDR2 SQIVND (reference sequence). The CDR3 nucleotides read TGTGCCAGTAGTAGGAGTCAGGGGTTGAATCAGCCCCAGCATTTT. Amino acids: CASSRSQGLNQPQHF.